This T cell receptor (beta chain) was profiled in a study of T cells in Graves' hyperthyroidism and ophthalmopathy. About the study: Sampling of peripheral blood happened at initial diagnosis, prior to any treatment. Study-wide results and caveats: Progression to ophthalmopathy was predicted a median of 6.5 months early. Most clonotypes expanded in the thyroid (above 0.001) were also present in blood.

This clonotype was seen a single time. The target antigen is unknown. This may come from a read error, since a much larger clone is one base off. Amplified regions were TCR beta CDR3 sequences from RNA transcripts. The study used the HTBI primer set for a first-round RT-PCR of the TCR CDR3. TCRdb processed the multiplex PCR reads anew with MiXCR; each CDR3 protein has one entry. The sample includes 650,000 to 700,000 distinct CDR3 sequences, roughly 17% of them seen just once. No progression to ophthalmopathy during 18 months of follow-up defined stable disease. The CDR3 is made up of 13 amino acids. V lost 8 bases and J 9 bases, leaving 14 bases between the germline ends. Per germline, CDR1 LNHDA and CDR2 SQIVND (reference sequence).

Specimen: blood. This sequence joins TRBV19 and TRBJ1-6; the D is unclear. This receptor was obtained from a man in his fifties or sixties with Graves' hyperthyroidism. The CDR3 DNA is TGTGCCAGTGAACCCGGGGAAGCTTCACCCCTCCACTTT. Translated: CASEPGEASPLHF.